This T cell receptor beta chain was captured in a study of T cells after yellow fever vaccination (dated by TCRdb to about 2019). The study in broad terms: The SMART-Seq v4 Ultra Low Input RNA kit was used to prepare libraries from fractions with low cell numbers. Bulk TCR alpha and beta repertoires were sequenced longitudinally to track T-cell clones before and after primary and booster YFV17D yellow fever vaccination. Two healthy male donors made up the cohort, one aged 18 to 30 years and the other aged 30 to 40 years. Bulk PBMC replicates and cell subsets were isolated from blood drawn at multiple timepoints before and after both primary and secondary immunization. Here is what the overall study found, with its caveats: A small fraction of clonotypes showed up in both the CD4 and CD8 compartments, probably as a result of convergent recombination. The secondary T-cell response was found to be weaker but faster than the primary response, with a peak reached on day 5 rather than on day 15. Computational filtering was needed because FACS-sorted repertoires could contain abundant contaminating clonotypes from the bulk population. Because only two donors were included in the study, the extent to which the findings can be generalized is limited. Most clones expanded after primary vaccination (roughly 96% of CD4 and 88% of CD8) were re-detected after the booster, suggesting that broad memory maintenance occurred.

CDR1 and CDR2 (SEHNR, FQNEAQ) derive from the germline V gene (reference sequence). Measured from the cysteine to the phenylalanine, the CDR3 is 17 residues long. Just CDR3 DNA is preserved here, 51 bases in frame from base 1. V and J lose 5 bases and 7 bases, and a span of 26 bases separates them. Instrument on record: Illumina NovaSeq 6000. TCR cDNA was synthesized by 5'RACE template switching, which introduced a universal primer site and unique molecular identifiers. cDNA synthesis was primed from both the TCR alpha and TCR beta constant segments. Two PCR steps were used to amplify libraries, with sample barcodes and sequencing adapters being added in the second step. Libraries were sequenced on Illumina HiSeq 2500 (2x100 bp) or NovaSeq (2x150 bp). The authors' pipeline ran thus. MIGEC was used to demultiplex reads and collapse the reads into UMI consensus sequences, and MiXCR was used for V(D)J alignment. Clonotypes responding to the vaccine were identified with edgeR on replicate PBMC samples, with the criteria of FDR below 0.01 and a log2 fold change above 5 up to day 15. Bulk clonotypes were assigned CD4 or CD8 identity according to which sequenced CD4 or CD8 repertoire held them at higher abundance. TCRdb redid the processing of the public reads, applying fastp at Q25 and MiXCR, and retained in-frame beta chains. All rows with the same CDR3 protein become a single entry with the most common DNA and genes. What appears here as the V and J calls and clone size reflects TCRdb's work, not the paper's. Recorded for this sample are fewer than 500,000 distinct CDR3 sequences; about 19% of them occurred a single time. 18% of the sample is taken by the ten largest.

In this sample, this clonotype turned up a few times. Its binding antigen is unknown. No per-base quality is available; no much larger clone lies one base away. This sample's treatment or condition label indicates: live attenuated yellow fever vaccine strain. Two biological replicates of bulk PBMCs were collected at each blood-draw timepoint. A standard Ficoll-Paque protocol was used to isolate PBMCs from peripheral blood. TriZol was used to extract RNA from bulk PBMCs, CD4 and CD8 fractions, and dextramer-positive and dextramer-negative fractions. This chain is built from TRBV7-9 and TRBJ2-5; a weak D assignment points to TRBD1 (6 bases agree). The input for sequencing was PBMCs, taken before the yellow fever booster vaccination. This TCR came from a young man who received the YFV17D yellow fever vaccine. CDR3 loop: CASSRSGPLQIRGTQYF. Here is the DNA: TGTGCCAGCAGCCGCTCGGGACCGCTCCAAATCAGGGGGACCCAGTACTTC.